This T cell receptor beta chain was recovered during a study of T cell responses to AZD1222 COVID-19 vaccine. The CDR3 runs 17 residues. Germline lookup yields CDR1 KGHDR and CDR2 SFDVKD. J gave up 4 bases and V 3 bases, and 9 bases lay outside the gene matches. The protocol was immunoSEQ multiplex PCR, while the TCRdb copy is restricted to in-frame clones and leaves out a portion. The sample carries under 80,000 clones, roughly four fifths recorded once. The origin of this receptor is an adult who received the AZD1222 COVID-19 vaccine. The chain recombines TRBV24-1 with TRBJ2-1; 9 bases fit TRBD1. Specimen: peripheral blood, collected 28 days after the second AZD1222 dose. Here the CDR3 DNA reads TGTGCCACCAGTGATCGAGGGGGGACAGGGAGGTACAATGAGCAGTTCTTC. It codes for CATSDRGGTGRYNEQFF.